The rows below give T cell receptor beta chains drawn from one sample of a study of human T cells and chemical hapten exposure. TCRdb processed the RACE reads anew with MiXCR; each CDR3 protein has one entry. The sample lists more than 70,000 distinct CDR3 sequences, around 9% seen once, with around 2.8% in the top ten. Source material: whole blood. All receptors derive from a female donor in good health. Some clones in this sample may be carry-over from other donors' samples. Both conserved end residues are part of each CDR3. The order of the fields is D gene, J gene, clone size, V gene, CDR3 protein, CDR3 DNA. A D gene is named only where the DNA matches it firmly. A row's size may be missing; if present it is once, few, many or a size class.

d_call: TRBD1; j_call: TRBJ1-2; clone_size: .; v_call: TRBV28; cdr3_aa: CASSFHRGGQGYGYTF; cdr3_nt: TGTGCCAGCAGTTTCCACCGAGGGGGACAGGGTTATGGCTACACCTTC
d_call: .; j_call: TRBJ2-1; clone_size: many; v_call: TRBV6-5; cdr3_aa: CASSYSQGYEQFF; cdr3_nt: TGTGCCAGCAGTTACTCGCAGGGCTATGAGCAGTTCTTC
d_call: TRBD1; j_call: TRBJ1-2; clone_size: many; v_call: TRBV6-2/TRBV6-3; cdr3_aa: CASRGTVHGYTF; cdr3_nt: TGTGCCAGCAGGGGGACAGTGCATGGCTACACCTTC
d_call: TRBD1; j_call: TRBJ2-3; clone_size: many; v_call: TRBV6-4; cdr3_aa: CASSAGTGGTDTQYF; cdr3_nt: TGTGCCAGCAGTGCCGGGACAGGGGGCACAGATACGCAGTATTTT
d_call: TRBD2; j_call: TRBJ2-1; clone_size: few; v_call: TRBV7-3; cdr3_aa: CASSGGLAGGVEQFF; cdr3_nt: TGTGCCAGCAGCGGAGGACTAGCGGGAGGGGTTGAGCAGTTCTTC
d_call: .; j_call: TRBJ1-5; clone_size: .; v_call: TRBV4-2; cdr3_aa: CASSQDQDGSNQPQHF; cdr3_nt: TGTGCCAGCAGCCAAGACCAGGACGGCAGCAATCAGCCCCAGCATTTT
d_call: .; j_call: TRBJ2-7; clone_size: .; v_call: TRBV28; cdr3_aa: CASSPPLRPSSYEQYF; cdr3_nt: TGTGCCAGCAGTCCCCCGTTGAGACCCTCTTCCTACGAGCAGTACTTC
d_call: .; j_call: TRBJ2-1; clone_size: few; v_call: TRBV20-1; cdr3_aa: CSALLGGISYNEQFF; cdr3_nt: TGCAGTGCTCTGTTAGGGGGGATTTCCTACAATGAGCAGTTCTTC
d_call: .; j_call: TRBJ1-6; clone_size: .; v_call: TRBV20-1; cdr3_aa: CSAVRGQANSPLHF; cdr3_nt: TGCAGTGCCGTACGAGGGCAGGCAAATTCACCCCTCCACTTT
d_call: .; j_call: TRBJ2-4; clone_size: .; v_call: TRBV6-4; cdr3_aa: CASSDARGWGPLAKNIQYF; cdr3_nt: TGTGCCAGCAGTGACGCCCGGGGGTGGGGCCCTCTAGCCAAAAACATTCAGTACTTC
d_call: TRBD1; j_call: TRBJ2-3; clone_size: .; v_call: TRBV20-1; cdr3_aa: CSARERQGSTDTQYF; cdr3_nt: TGCAGTGCTAGGGAAAGACAGGGCAGCACAGATACGCAGTATTTT
d_call: TRBD2; j_call: TRBJ2-5; clone_size: many; v_call: TRBV6-6; cdr3_aa: CASRNVAREGIETQYF; cdr3_nt: TGTGCCAGCAGAAATGTGGCGCGGGAGGGAATAGAGACCCAGTACTTC
d_call: .; j_call: TRBJ2-3; clone_size: .; v_call: TRBV6-5; cdr3_aa: CASSLPDGTQYF; cdr3_nt: TGTGCCAGCAGCCTCCCCGATGGTACGCAGTATTTT
d_call: .; j_call: TRBJ2-6; clone_size: many; v_call: TRBV4-2; cdr3_aa: CASSQENSGANVLTF; cdr3_nt: TGTGCCAGCAGCCAAGAAAACTCTGGGGCCAACGTCCTGACTTTC
d_call: .; j_call: TRBJ1-1; clone_size: .; v_call: TRBV10-1; cdr3_aa: CASSDGGMNTEAFF; cdr3_nt: TGCGCCAGCAGTGACGGGGGAATGAACACTGAAGCTTTCTTT
d_call: .; j_call: TRBJ2-7; clone_size: few; v_call: TRBV7-2; cdr3_aa: CASSLVGDMGYYEQYF; cdr3_nt: TGTGCCAGCAGCTTAGTGGGGGACATGGGATACTACGAGCAGTACTTC